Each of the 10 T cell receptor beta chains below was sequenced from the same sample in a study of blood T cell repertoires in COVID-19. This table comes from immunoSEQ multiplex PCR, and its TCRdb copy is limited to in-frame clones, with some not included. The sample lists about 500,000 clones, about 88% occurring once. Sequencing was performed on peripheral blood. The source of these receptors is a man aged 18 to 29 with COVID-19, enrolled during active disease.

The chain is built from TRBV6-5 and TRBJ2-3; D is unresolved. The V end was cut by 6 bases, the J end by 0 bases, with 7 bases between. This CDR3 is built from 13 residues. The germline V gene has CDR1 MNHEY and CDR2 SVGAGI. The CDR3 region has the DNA TGTGCCAGCAGGATGACTAGCACAGATACGCAGTATTTT. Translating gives CASRMTSTDTQYF.

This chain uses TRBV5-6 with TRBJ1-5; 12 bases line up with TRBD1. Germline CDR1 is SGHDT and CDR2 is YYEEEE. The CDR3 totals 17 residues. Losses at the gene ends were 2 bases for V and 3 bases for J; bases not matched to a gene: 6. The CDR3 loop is CASSFLGTGGSNQPQHF. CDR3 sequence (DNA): TGTGCCAGCAGCTTTCTCGGGACAGGGGGCTCCAATCAGCCCCAGCATTTT.

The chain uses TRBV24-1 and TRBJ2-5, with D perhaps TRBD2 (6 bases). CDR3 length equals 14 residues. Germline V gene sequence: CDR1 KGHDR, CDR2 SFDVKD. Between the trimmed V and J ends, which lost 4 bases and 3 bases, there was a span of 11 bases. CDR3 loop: CATSEEGREETQYF. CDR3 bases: TGTGCCACCAGTGAGGAGGGACGGGAAGAGACCCAGTACTTC.

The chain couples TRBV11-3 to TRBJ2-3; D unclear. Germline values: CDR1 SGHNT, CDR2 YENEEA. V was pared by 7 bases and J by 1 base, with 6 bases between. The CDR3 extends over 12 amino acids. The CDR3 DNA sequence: TGTGCCAGCACGGGTCGCACAGATACGCAGTATTTT. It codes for CASTGRTDTQYF.

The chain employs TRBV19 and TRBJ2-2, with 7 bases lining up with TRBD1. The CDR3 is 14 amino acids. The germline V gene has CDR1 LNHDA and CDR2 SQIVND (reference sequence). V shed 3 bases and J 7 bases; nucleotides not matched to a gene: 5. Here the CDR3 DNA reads TGTGCCAGTAGTATCGACAGGGAAAACGGGGAGCTGTTTTTT. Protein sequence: CASSIDRENGELFF.

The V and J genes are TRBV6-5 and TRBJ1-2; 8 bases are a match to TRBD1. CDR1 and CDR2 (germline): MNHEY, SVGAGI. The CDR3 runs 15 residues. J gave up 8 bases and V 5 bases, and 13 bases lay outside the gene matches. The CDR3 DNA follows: TGTGCCAGCAGTAAAAGGACAGGGCTCTTGGGCGGCTACACCTTC. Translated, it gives CASSKRTGLLGGYTF.

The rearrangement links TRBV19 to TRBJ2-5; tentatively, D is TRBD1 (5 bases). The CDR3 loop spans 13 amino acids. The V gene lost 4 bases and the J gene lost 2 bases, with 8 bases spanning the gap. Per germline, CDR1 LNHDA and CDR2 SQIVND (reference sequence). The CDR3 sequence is CASSRQGQETQYF. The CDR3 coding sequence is TGTGCCAGTAGTAGGCAGGGTCAAGAGACCCAGTACTTC.

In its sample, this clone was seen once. CDR3 bases: TGTGCCAGCAGTCGGAGGGGGCGAACCGGGGAGCTGTTTTTT. Translated, it gives CASSRRGRTGELFF. V gene TRBV6-6 combines with J gene TRBJ2-2; D may be TRBD1 (7 bases). The CDR3 length is 14 residues. Trimming left V 5 bases short and J 5 bases short, with 12 bases between. Germline loops: CDR1 MNHNY, CDR2 SVGAGI (reference sequence).

The CDR3 region has the DNA TGTGCCAGCAGCTCTATCACAGATACGCAGTATTTT. Translated, it gives CASSSITDTQYF. This rearrangement joins TRBV13 to TRBJ2-3; D ambiguous. V lost 4 bases and J 2 bases, leaving 4 bases between the germline ends. Germline lookup yields CDR1 PRHDT and CDR2 FYEKMQ (reference sequence). This CDR3 is built from 12 residues.

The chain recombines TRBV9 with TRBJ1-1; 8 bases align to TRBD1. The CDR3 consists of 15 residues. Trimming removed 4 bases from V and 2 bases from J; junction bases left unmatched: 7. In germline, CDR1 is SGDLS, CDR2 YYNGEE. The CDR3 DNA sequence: TGTGCCAGCAGCCCAAAAGGGACAGGTAACACTGAAGCTTTCTTT. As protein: CASSPKGTGNTEAFF.